This TCR beta chain was found in a study of cytomegalovirus exposure and HLA in healthy donors. Study-level points and caveats: The study reported that TCR beta sequences accurately predicted HLA-A and HLA-B alleles in most subjects. Upon later analysis, HLA-associated TCR beta chains proved more clonally expanded than other, equally common chains. Later, TCR association rates were found to vary by HLA locus, highest for DRB1 and lowest for HLA-C.

A note on this clone: What it binds is not known.

It was with 60 Vbeta and 13 Jbeta primers that the PCR ran. Authors' analysis steps: Among the unique TCR beta chains that a later analysis counted, about 81 million in all, roughly 11 million were shared. Produced via immunoSEQ multiplex PCR; TCRdb's table is partial and in-frame only. V, J and clone size are taken as reported in that table, and D and trimming were inferred from the DNA itself. This table holds fewer than 120,000 clones, about 90% found once. This CDR3 has 15 amino acids. Germline V CDR1 and CDR2: SNHLY, FYNNEI. V was shortened by 5 bases and J by 2 bases, with 14 bases between the two germline ends.

The source is a man aged 40-50 years in good health and CMV-seronegative. This chain links TRBV2 with TRBJ2-3; perhaps TRBD2 as D (6 bases). The specimen was PBMCs. The CDR3 coding sequence is TGTGCCAGCAGTCACGACGGCGGGACCACAGATACGCAGTATTTT. It yields the protein CASSHDGGTTDTQYF.